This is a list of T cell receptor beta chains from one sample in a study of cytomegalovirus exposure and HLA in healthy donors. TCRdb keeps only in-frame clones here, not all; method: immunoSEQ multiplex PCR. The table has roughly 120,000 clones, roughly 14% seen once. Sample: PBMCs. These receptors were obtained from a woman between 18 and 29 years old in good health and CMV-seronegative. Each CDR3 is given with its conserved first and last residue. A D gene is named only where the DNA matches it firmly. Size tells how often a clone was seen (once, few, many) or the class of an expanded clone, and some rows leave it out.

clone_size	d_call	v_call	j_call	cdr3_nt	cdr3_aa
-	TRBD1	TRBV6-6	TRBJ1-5	TGTGCCAGCAGTCATCGACAGGGCGGTCAGCCCCAGCATTTT	CASSHRQGGQPQHF
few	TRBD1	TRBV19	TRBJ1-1	TGTGCCAGTAGCTATCAGGGGGCCTACACTGAAGCTTTCTTT	CASSYQGAYTEAFF
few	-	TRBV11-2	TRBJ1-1	TGTGCCAGCAGCTTGGGGGGAGGGCCCGGACCTGGTTTCTTT	CASSLGGGPGPGFF
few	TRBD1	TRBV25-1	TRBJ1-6	TGTGCCAGCAGGGAGGAGACAGGGTCCGGTCATTCACCCCTCCACTTT	CASREETGSGHSPLHF
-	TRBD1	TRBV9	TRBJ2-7	TGTGCCAGCAGCGTAGGGACAGGGAGCGACGAGCAGTACTTC	CASSVGTGSDEQYF
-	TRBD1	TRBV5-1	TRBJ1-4	TGCGCCAGCAGTTGGACAGGGGAGGTTGAAAAACTGTTTTTT	CASSWTGEVEKLFF
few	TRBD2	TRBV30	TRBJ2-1	TGTGCCTGGGACAGAAATAGCGGGAGGATGGGGGGTGAGCAGTTCTTC	CAWDRNSGRMGGEQFF
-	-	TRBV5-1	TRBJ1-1	TGCGCCAGCAAGGAACTACAGAACACTGAAGCTTTCTTT	CASKELQNTEAFF
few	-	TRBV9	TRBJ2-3	TGTGCCAGCAGCGTAGGGGGGCCTGGAGATACGCAGTATTTT	CASSVGGPGDTQYF
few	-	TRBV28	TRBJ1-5	TGTGCCAGCAGTAAACAGGGACGAGTTCAGCCCCAGCATTTT	CASSKQGRVQPQHF
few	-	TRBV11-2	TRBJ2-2	TGTGCCAGCAGATCGCAGGGCCCTGATAGCACCGGGGAGCTGTTTTTT	CASRSQGPDSTGELFF
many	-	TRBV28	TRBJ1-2	TGTGCCAGCAGTTTCCTAAACTATGGCTACACCTTC	CASSFLNYGYTF
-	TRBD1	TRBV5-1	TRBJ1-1	TGCGCCAGCAGCTTCGCAGGGGGCACTGAAGCTTTCTTT	CASSFAGGTEAFF
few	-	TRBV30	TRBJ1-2	TGTGCCTGGAGTGGGGACTACAGGGTGGGTGGCTACACCTTC	CAWSGDYRVGGYTF
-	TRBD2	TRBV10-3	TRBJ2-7	TGTGCCATCAGTGAAAGGGAGTTAGCGGGAGGAAGGGGCTACGAGCAGTACTTC	CAISERELAGGRGYEQYF
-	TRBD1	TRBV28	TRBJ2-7	TGTGCCAGCAGTTTACCGGGACAGGGGCGAGAGCAGTACTTC	CASSLPGQGREQYF
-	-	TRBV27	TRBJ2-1	TGTGCCAGCAGTTTGCCAGCGGATGGGCGGCGGTTCTTC	CASSLPADGRRFF
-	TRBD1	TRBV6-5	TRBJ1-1	TGTGCCAGCAGCCTAACAGGGGGCCATAACACTGAAGCTTTCTTT	CASSLTGGHNTEAFF
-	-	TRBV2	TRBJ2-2	TGTGCCAGCAGTGAAGAGGGGGCGGGGACCGGGGAGCTGTTTTTT	CASSEEGAGTGELFF
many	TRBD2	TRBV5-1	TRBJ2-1	TGCGCCAGCAGCCCGGGACTAGCGGGGGGGCCTGGTGAGCAGTTCTTC	CASSPGLAGGPGEQFF
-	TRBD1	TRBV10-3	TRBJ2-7	TGTGCCATCAGTGATGGGACAGGGGGCAACTACGAGCAGTACTTC	CAISDGTGGNYEQYF
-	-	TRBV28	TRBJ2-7	TGTGCCAGCAGACCGAGCTATGACTCCTACGAGCAGTACTTC	CASRPSYDSYEQYF
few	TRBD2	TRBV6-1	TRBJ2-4	TGTGCCAGCAGTGAAGGGGGACTAGCGGGGGTTGGGGCCAAAAACATTCAGTACTTC	CASSEGGLAGVGAKNIQYF
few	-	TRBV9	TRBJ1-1	TGTGCCAGCAGCGGCCCCCTAGATGACACTGAAGCTTTCTTT	CASSGPLDDTEAFF
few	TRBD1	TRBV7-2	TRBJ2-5	TGTGCCAGCAGCTTAGGGGTTGGGCAGGGGGTTGGGACCCAGTACTTC	CASSLGVGQGVGTQYF
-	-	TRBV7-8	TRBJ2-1	TGTGCCAGCAGCTTAGCGGGAGGCGTCTACAATGAGCAGTTCTTC	CASSLAGGVYNEQFF
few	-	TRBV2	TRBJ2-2	TGTGCCAGCAGTGTTCGGCAGGGATACACCGGGGAGCTGTTTTTT	CASSVRQGYTGELFF
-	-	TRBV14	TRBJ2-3	TGTGCCAGCAGCCAAGATTGGAGACGGAACACAGATACGCAGTATTTT	CASSQDWRRNTDTQYF
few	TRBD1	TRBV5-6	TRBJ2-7	TGTGCCAGCAGTCCGGGACAGCTTTCCTACGAGCAGTACTTC	CASSPGQLSYEQYF
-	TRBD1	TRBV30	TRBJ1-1	TGTGCCTGGAGCGGGGACAGAGAAGCTTTCTTT	CAWSGDREAFF
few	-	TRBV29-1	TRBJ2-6	TGCAGGGGCTCCATTCTATGGGGGGCTGGGGCCAACGTCCTGACTTTC	CRGSILWGAGANVLTF
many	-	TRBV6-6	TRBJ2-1	TGTGCCAGCAGTTACTCGCGGGGTTACATTGAGCAGTTCTTC	CASSYSRGYIEQFF
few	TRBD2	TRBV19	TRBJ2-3	TGTGCCAGTAATACCCGACTAGCAGGAGATACGCAGTATTTT	CASNTRLAGDTQYF
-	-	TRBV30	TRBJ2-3	TGTGCCTGGAGTGTAGGGGGAGAGGGTGCAGATACGCAGTATTTT	CAWSVGGEGADTQYF
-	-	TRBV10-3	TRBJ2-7	TGTGCCATCAGTGTGGGAGGATTAACCGCCGAGCAGTACTTC	CAISVGGLTAEQYF
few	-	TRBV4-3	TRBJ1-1	TGCGCCAGCAGCCAAGAACCCGCTAAAAACACTGAAGCTTTCTTT	CASSQEPAKNTEAFF
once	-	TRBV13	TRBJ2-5	TGTGCCAGCAGCTTCCCGGGTAAAGAGACCCAGTACTTC	CASSFPGKETQYF
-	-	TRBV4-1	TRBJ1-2	TGCGCCAGCAGCCAAGTTACAGGGAAGTACTATGGCTACACCTTC	CASSQVTGKYYGYTF
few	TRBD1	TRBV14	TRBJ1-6	TGTGCCAGCAGCGGCCGGGACAGGGGCGCGTATAATTCACCCCTCCACTTT	CASSGRDRGAYNSPLHF
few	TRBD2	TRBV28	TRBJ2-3	TGTGCCAACCCGGGGCTAGCGGGAGCCCGGGGAACAGATACGCAGTATTTT	CANPGLAGARGTDTQYF
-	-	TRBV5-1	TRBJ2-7	TGCGCCAGCAGCTTGGTCACAGGGTACGAGCAGTACTTC	CASSLVTGYEQYF
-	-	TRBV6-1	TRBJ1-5	TGTGCCAGCAGCCACAAAAGCAATCAGCCCCAGCATTTT	CASSHKSNQPQHF
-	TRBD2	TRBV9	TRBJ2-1	TGTGCCAGCAGCGTAGCGCCAGTTATGGAGGGGAGCGGGGGGGCTTATCTATCCTACAATGAGCAGTTCTTC	CASSVAPVMEGSGGAYLSYNEQFF
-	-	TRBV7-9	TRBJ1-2	TGTGCCAGCAGCTTATCGGCAGGTTCTAACTATGGCTACACCTTC	CASSLSAGSNYGYTF
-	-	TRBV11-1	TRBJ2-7	TGTGCCAGCAGCTTAGCCCAAAGAGGGCCCGCGGCCTACGAGCAGTACTTC	CASSLAQRGPAAYEQYF
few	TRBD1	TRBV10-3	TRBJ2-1	TGTGCCATCAGTGAGCCCAGGGGTTACAGGGGTGAGCAGTTCTTC	CAISEPRGYRGEQFF
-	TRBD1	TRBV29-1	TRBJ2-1	TGCAGCGGGGGGACAGGGGTCAATGAGCAGTTCTTC	CSGGTGVNEQFF
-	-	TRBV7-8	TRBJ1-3	TGTGCCAGCAGCTTAATCGCTGCAGGGCGGCTTGGAAACACCATATATTTT	CASSLIAAGRLGNTIYF
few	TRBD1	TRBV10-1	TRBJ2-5	TGCGCCAGCAGTGTCGGCAGGGGGCTAGAGACCCAGTACTTC	CASSVGRGLETQYF
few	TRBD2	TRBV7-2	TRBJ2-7	TGTGCCAGCAGCTTAAGGCTAGCGGGGACCTACGAGCAGTACTTC	CASSLRLAGTYEQYF
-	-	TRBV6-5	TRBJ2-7	TGTGCCAGCAGCTTCCAACAGGACTCCTACGAGCAGTACTTC	CASSFQQDSYEQYF
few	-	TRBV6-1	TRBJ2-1	TGTGCCAGCAGTGAAGCGCTTGGGAGACCATCCTACAATGAGCAGTTCTTC	CASSEALGRPSYNEQFF
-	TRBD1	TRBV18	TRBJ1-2	TGTGCCAGCTCACCACCAGGGGGCGATGGCTACACCTTC	CASSPPGGDGYTF
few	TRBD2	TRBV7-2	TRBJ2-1	TGTGCCAGCAGCTTACCGGGACTAGCGGGGTCTGTAGATGAGCAGTTCTTC	CASSLPGLAGSVDEQFF
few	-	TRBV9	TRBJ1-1	TGTGCCAGCAGCGGACCCGGGATGAACACTGAAGCTTTCTTT	CASSGPGMNTEAFF
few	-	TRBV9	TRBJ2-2	TGTGCCAGCAGGCCGGGTAACACCGGGGAGCTGTTTTTT	CASRPGNTGELFF
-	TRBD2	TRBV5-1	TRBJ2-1	TGCGCCAGCAGCTGGGGAGCGGGGACCTACAATGAGCAGTTCTTC	CASSWGAGTYNEQFF
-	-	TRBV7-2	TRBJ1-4	TGTGCCAGCAGCTTTTCGGGGATAGGTGAAAAACTGTTTTTT	CASSFSGIGEKLFF
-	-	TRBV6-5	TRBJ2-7	TGTGCCAGCAGCTACTTTGGGAGCTACGAGCAGTACTTC	CASSYFGSYEQYF
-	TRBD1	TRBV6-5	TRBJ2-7	TGTGCCAGCAGTTACTCGAGACAGGGAAACGAGCAGTACTTC	CASSYSRQGNEQYF